This T cell receptor beta chain was obtained from a study of blood T cell repertoires in COVID-19. Looking at the study overall: T cells, B-cell-depleted T cells, or PBMCs provided the cDNA or gDNA that served as material.

The CDR3 sequence is 11 residues long. V gave up 6 bases and J gave up 4 bases, with 6 bases separating them. Germline V gives CDR1 LNHDA, CDR2 SQIVND (reference sequence). Generated by immunoSEQ multiplex PCR, the TCRdb table keeps only in-frame clones and is missing some. The sample contains fewer than 110,000 clones, about 90% of which appear only once. V usage is TRBV19 and J usage is TRBJ2-5, with TRBD2 as a possible D gene (6 bases). The clonotype comes from a man in his fifties in a cohort sampled during active COVID-19. The source material was peripheral blood. The CDR3 DNA follows: TGTGCCAGTAGGGGGGGAGAGACCCAGTACTTC. As protein: CASRGGETQYF.